This T cell receptor beta chain was found in a study of blood T cell repertoires in COVID-19. Study-level information: Acute and convalescent COVID-19 samples came from the United States, Italy and Spain.

This clone occurred a few times. Living in 24 US areas, the participants were between about 18 and 100 years of age. Cohort allocation depended upon clinical history that participants reported. Trimming removed 5 bases from V and 10 bases from J, with 17 bases in between. The CDR3 totals 13 residues. CDR1 is LNHDA and CDR2 is SQIVND in the germline V gene (reference sequence). Under the authors' procedure: Reference gene primer amplification gave estimated nucleated cell counts. Clones were read by immunoSEQ multiplex PCR, and TCRdb kept only the in-frame ones, dropping some. V and J calls plus clone size are reproduced from that table; the DNA served to infer D and trimming. The repertoire holds 150,000 or so clones, about 88% seen once, with 7% in the top ten.

The rearrangement links TRBV19 to TRBJ1-1, with D perhaps TRBD1 (5 bases). This sequence originates from a woman aged 50 to 65 who had recovered from COVID-19. The sequencing sample was made of PBMCs or T cells enriched from blood (not recorded which). CDR3 coding DNA: TGTGCCAGTAGTCGGGACTCCCAGCGAGGAGCTTTCTTT. This translates into CASSRDSQRGAFF.